This T cell receptor beta chain derives from a study of blood T cell repertoires in COVID-19. Study-wide context: T cells, B-cell-depleted T cells, or PBMCs supplied cDNA or gDNA.

Germline trimming cut 3 bases from V and 0 bases from J; bases unmatched to any gene: 8. This CDR3 spans 18 amino acids. Germline assignment: CDR1 KGHSH and CDR2 LQKENI. This table comes from immunoSEQ multiplex PCR, and its TCRdb copy is limited to in-frame clones, with some not included. The sample holds 200,000 or so clones; 80% to 90% are singletons and the top ten take 2.1%. The clonotype was recovered from a man in his 70s with active or convalescent COVID-19. Sequencing used peripheral blood. This chain uses TRBV18 with TRBJ2-6, with 7 bases aligning to TRBD2. The CDR3 sequence is CASSPPGLPHSGANVLTF. The CDR3 coding sequence is TGTGCCAGCTCACCTCCGGGACTACCTCACTCTGGGGCCAACGTCCTGACTTTC.